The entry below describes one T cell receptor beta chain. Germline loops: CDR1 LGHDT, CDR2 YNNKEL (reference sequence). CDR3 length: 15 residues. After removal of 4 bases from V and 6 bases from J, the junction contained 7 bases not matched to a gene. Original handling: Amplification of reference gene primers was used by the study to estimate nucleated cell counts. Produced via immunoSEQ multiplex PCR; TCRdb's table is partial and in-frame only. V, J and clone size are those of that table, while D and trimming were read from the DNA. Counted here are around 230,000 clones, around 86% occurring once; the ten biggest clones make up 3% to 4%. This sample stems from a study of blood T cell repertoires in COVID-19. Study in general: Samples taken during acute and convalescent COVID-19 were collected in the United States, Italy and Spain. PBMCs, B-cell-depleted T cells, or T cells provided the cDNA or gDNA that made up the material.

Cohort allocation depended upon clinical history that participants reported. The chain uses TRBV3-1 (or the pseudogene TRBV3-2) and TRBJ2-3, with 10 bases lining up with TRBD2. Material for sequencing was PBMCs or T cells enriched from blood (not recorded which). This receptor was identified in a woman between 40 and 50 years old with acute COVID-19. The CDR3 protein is CASSPLAGVMDTQYF. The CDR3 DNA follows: TGTGCCAGCAGCCCTCTAGCGGGAGTCATGGATACGCAGTATTTT.